This TCR beta chain originates from a study of cytomegalovirus exposure and HLA in healthy donors. Study-wide background: Previous work identified 120 million or so unique TCR beta sequences from some 170 million T cells.

The study, taken as a whole, reports: CMV serostatus was the only immune exposure information that was available.

PCR amplification relied on 60 Vbeta primers (plus 13 Jbeta primers). Assay used: immunoSEQ multiplex PCR; TCRdb lists only in-frame clones, some missing. The sample carries 140,000 to 150,000 clones, around three quarters recorded once. Concerning this clone: The antigen is undetermined.

The V segment lost 0 bases and the J segment 8 bases; nucleotides outside the gene matches: 6. The CDR3 runs to 14 residues. Germline V gene data show CDR1 as LNHNV and CDR2 as YYDKDF (reference sequence). The donors gave bone marrow, and they were healthy. The specimen sequenced was PBMCs. The clonotype comes from a man in his forties in good health and CMV-seropositive. The genes are TRBV15 and TRBJ1-1; TRBD1 agrees at 7 bases. The CDR3 sequence: CATSRDKSGQEAFF. The CDR3 DNA is TGTGCCACCAGCAGAGATAAGTCGGGACAGGAAGCTTTCTTT.